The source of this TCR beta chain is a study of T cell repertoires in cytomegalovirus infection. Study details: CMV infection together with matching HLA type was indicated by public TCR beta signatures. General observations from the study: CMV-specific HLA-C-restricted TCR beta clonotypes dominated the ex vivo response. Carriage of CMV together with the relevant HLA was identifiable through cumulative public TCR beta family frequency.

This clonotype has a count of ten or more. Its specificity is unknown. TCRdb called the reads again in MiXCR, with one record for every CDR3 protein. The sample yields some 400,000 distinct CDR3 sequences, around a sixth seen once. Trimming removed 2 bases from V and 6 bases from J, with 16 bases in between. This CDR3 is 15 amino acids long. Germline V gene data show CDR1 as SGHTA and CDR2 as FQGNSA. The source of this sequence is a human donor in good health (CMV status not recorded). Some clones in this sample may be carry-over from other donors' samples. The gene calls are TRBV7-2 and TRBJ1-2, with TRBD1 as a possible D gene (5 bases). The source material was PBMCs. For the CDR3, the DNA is TGTGCCAGCAGCTTAAAGGGGCAGGGATCCCATGGCTACACCTTC. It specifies CASSLKGQGSHGYTF. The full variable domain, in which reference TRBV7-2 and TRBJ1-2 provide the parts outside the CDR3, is GAGVSQSPSNKVTEKGKDVELRCDPISGHTALYWYRQSLGQGLEFLIYFQGNSAPDKSGLPSDRFSAERTGGSVSTLTIQRTQQEDSAVYLCASSLKGQGSHGYTFGSGTRLTVV.